These 26 T cell receptor beta chains were sequenced from one sample in a study of blood T cell repertoires in COVID-19. Profiled with immunoSEQ multiplex PCR; TCRdb holds only in-frame clones, not every one. The sample records more than 250,000 clones, 70% to 90% being singletons. Source material: PBMCs or T cells enriched from blood (not recorded which). These receptors all come from a woman between 25 and 40 years old who had recovered from COVID-19.

The chain combines TRBV9 with TRBJ1-2; 12 bases are a match to TRBD1. The CDR3 has 15 amino acids. V shed 5 bases and J 7 bases; nucleotides not matched to a gene: 9. CDR1 is SGDLS and CDR2 is YYNGEE in the germline V gene. In DNA, the CDR3 is TGTGCCAGCAGGGGGACAGGGGGCTGGATTAGTGGCTACACCTTC. This translates into CASRGTGGWISGYTF.

The chain is built from TRBV2 and TRBJ1-1, with 7 bases fitting TRBD1. This CDR3 has 11 amino acids. Germline V lookup: CDR1 SNHLY, CDR2 FYNNEI. With 9 bases clipped from V and 6 bases from J, the junction kept 4 bases outside the gene matches. The CDR3 protein is CASDREAEAFF. As DNA, the CDR3 is TGTGCCAGTGACAGGGAGGCTGAAGCTTTCTTT.

This clone was detected only a few times. The chain joins TRBV3-1 (or the pseudogene TRBV3-2) to TRBJ2-2, with TRBD1 identical over 9 bases. V gave up 7 bases and J gave up 6 bases; unmatched junction bases: 15. CDR3 length: 17 amino acids. In germline, CDR1 is LGHDT, CDR2 YNNKEL (reference sequence). CDR3 residues: CASTRTLSTGGAGELFF. CDR3 bases: TGTGCCAGCACCCGCACTTTATCGACAGGGGGGGCCGGGGAGCTGTTTTTT.

The V and J genes are TRBV6-2 or TRBV6-3 and TRBJ1-1, with a tentative D call TRBD1 (6 bases). V lost 4 bases, J lost 6 bases, and 15 bases lay in between. The CDR3 contains 14 residues. Per germline, CDR1 MNHEY and CDR2 SVGEGT. The CDR3 reads CASSSGGGLAEAFF. The DNA of the CDR3 is TGTGCCAGCAGTTCGGGAGGGGGTTTAGCTGAAGCTTTCTTT.

V and J are TRBV27 and TRBJ1-2; weak D call: TRBD1 (5 bases). CDR1 is MNHEY, CDR2 SMNVEV, per germline (reference sequence). The CDR3 is 13 amino acids. V was cut by 5 bases and J by 5 bases, with 12 bases left in between. Written as DNA, the CDR3 is TGTGCCAGCAGTCCCGGGGGAGAGTATGGCTACACCTTC. Its protein product is CASSPGGEYGYTF.

The gene calls are TRBV6-2 or TRBV6-3 and TRBJ1-6, with D possibly being TRBD1 (6 bases). Germline CDR1 reads MNHEY; CDR2 reads SVGEGT. Between the trimmed V and J ends, which lost 5 bases and 8 bases, there was a span of 16 bases. The length of the CDR3 is 15 residues. CDR3 nucleotide sequence: TGTGCCAGCAGTGACAGGAGATCAGGAGATTCACCCCTCCACTTT. Its protein is CASSDRRSGDSPLHF.

This chain joins TRBV30 and TRBJ1-5; possible D gene TRBD1, 5 bases. The CDR3 spans 15 residues. Looked up from germline, CDR1 is GTSNPN and CDR2 is SVGIG (reference sequence). V was shortened by 3 bases and J by 4 bases, with 16 bases between the two germline ends. The DNA of the CDR3 is TGTGCCTGGAGGGTAAAAGGGGTCGGAAATCAGCCCCAGCATTTT. Its protein product is CAWRVKGVGNQPQHF.

This chain connects TRBV11-2 to TRBJ1-1; TRBD1 matches 11 bases. The V gene's germline CDR1 is SGHAT and CDR2 FQNNGV. The CDR3 covers 17 residues. V gave up 5 bases and J gave up 1 base; unmatched junction bases: 9. DNA of the CDR3: TGTGCCAGCAGCGCCCGGGACAGGGGGTTGTCGAACACTGAAGCTTTCTTT. Protein: CASSARDRGLSNTEAFF.

The chain joins TRBV5-5 to TRBJ2-1; D is unresolved. V was trimmed by 4 bases and J by 5 bases, leaving 16 bases between them. This CDR3 has 15 amino acids. Germline values: CDR1 SGHKS, CDR2 YYEKEE (reference sequence). This CDR3 is CASSDLTPGNNEQFF. The CDR3 DNA follows: TGTGCCAGCAGCGACCTTACCCCAGGAAACAATGAGCAGTTCTTC.

The chain carries TRBV6-5 and TRBJ1-4; D is ambiguous. CDR1 and CDR2 (germline): MNHEY, SVGAGI. The CDR3 spans 14 residues. The V end was cut by 4 bases, the J end by 2 bases, with 8 bases between. DNA of the CDR3: TGTGCCAGCAGTTGGCAGCGGACTAATGAAAAACTGTTTTTT. Translation gives CASSWQRTNEKLFF.

The rearrangement joins TRBV7-9 to TRBJ1-5; D gene ambiguous. Deletions cut 6 bases from V and 7 bases from J, with 22 bases between. This CDR3 region has 16 residues. Germline assignment: CDR1 SEHNR and CDR2 FQNEAQ (reference sequence). CDR3 nucleotide sequence: TGTGCCAGCAGTCCATCATCAGGTTTGCCCTCACAGCCCCAGCATTTT. Residues: CASSPSSGLPSQPQHF.

This chain links TRBV19 with TRBJ1-1; unclear D gene. From germline, CDR1 is LNHDA and CDR2 SQIVND (reference sequence). The CDR3 runs to 12 residues. Trimming removed 10 bases from V and 2 bases from J, with 11 bases in between. As DNA, the CDR3 is TGTGCCACCCGCCTAGGAAACACTGAAGCTTTCTTT. It specifies CATRLGNTEAFF.

This chain connects TRBV7-2 to TRBJ1-5, with no clear D. With 5 bases removed from V and 7 bases from J, the gap between germline ends came to 15 bases. There are 14 residues in the CDR3. Per germline, CDR1 SGHTA and CDR2 FQGNSA. The CDR3 is CASSLRKPDQPQHF. CDR3 nucleotide sequence: TGTGCCAGCAGCCTCAGGAAGCCCGACCAGCCCCAGCATTTT.

The genes are TRBV20-1 and TRBJ1-2; 7 bases match TRBD1. Trimming took 3 bases from V and 2 from J; bases not matched to a gene: 6. Germline values: CDR1 DFQATT, CDR2 SNEGSKA (reference sequence). This CDR3 has 14 amino acids. DNA for the CDR3: TGCAGTGCTAGTGACAGGGCGATGAACTATGGCTACACCTTC. Its translation: CSASDRAMNYGYTF.

J is TRBJ2-7 and V is TRBV7-9; TRBD1 matches 8 bases. With 2 bases clipped from V and 6 bases from J, the junction kept 9 bases outside the gene matches. Germline V gene data show CDR1 as SEHNR and CDR2 as FQNEAQ (reference sequence). The CDR3 totals 15 residues. Here the CDR3 reads CASSLTGTGAIEQYF. Written as DNA, the CDR3 is TGTGCCAGCAGCTTAACCGGGACAGGTGCTATCGAGCAGTACTTC.

V is TRBV10-3 and J is TRBJ1-5, with 8 bases that match TRBD1. With V trimmed by 6 bases and J by 0 bases, 1 base remained unmatched. CDR1 and CDR2 from the germline V gene are ENHRY and SYGVKD. This CDR3 has 14 residues. The CDR3 reads CAIRDRDSNQPQHF. As DNA, the CDR3 is TGTGCCATCAGGGACAGGGATAGCAATCAGCCCCAGCATTTT.

CDR3 sequence reads: CASSQDPLANEQFF. The CDR3 DNA reads TGTGCCAGCAGCCAAGATCCGCTAGCCAATGAGCAGTTCTTC. The chain links TRBV3-1 (or the pseudogene TRBV3-2) to TRBJ2-1; possible D gene TRBD2, 5 bases. There are 14 residues in the CDR3. The V end was cut by 0 bases, the J end by 6 bases, with 9 bases between. CDR1 and CDR2 (germline): LGHDT, YNNKEL (reference sequence).

The rearrangement links TRBV6-2 or TRBV6-3 to TRBJ1-5; 7 bases line up with TRBD1. The junction had 4 bases not matched to a gene; V was cut back by 5 bases and J by 6 bases. In germline, CDR1 is MNHEY, CDR2 SVGEGT. The CDR3 has 13 amino acids. This CDR3 is CASSADRVQPQHF. CDR3 coding DNA: TGTGCCAGCAGTGCCGACAGGGTTCAGCCCCAGCATTTT.

V and J are TRBV12-3 or TRBV12-4 and TRBJ1-1; D unresolved. Between the trimmed V and J ends, which lost 3 bases and 4 bases, there was a span of 6 bases. This CDR3 region has 12 residues. The CDR3 region has the DNA TGTGCCAGCAGTTTTGGCGGCACTGAAGCTTTCTTT. Translation gives CASSFGGTEAFF.

The rearrangement uses TRBV19 and TRBJ1-6; possibly TRBD1 for D (6 bases). This CDR3 region has 15 residues. V lost 5 bases to trimming and J lost 6 bases, with 14 bases between them. CDR1 is LNHDA and CDR2 is SQIVND in the germline V gene (reference sequence). CDR3 loop: CASSLQGGFNSPLHF. The CDR3 nucleotides are TGTGCCAGTAGTCTACAGGGTGGCTTTAATTCACCCCTCCACTTT.

The CDR3 bases are TGTGCCTGGAACCATAGACAGGGGGTTTTTGGAAACACCATATATTTT. Protein: CAWNHRQGVFGNTIYF. This chain uses TRBV30 with TRBJ1-3; 9 bases fit TRBD1. The germline V gene encodes CDR1 GTSNPN and CDR2 SVGIG (reference sequence). The CDR3 has 16 amino acids. V lost 4 bases to trimming and J lost 3 bases; unmatched junction nucleotides: 10. The full variable domain, with the rest looked up from reference TRBV30 and TRBJ1-3, is SQTIHQWPATLVQPVGSPLSLECTVEGTSNPNLYWYRQAAGRGLQLLFYSVGIGQISSEVPQNLSASRPQDRQFILSSKKLLLSDSGFYLCAWNHRQGVFGNTIYFGEGSWLTVV.

This sequence joins TRBV12-5 and TRBJ2-6, with 7 bases fitting TRBD1. With V trimmed by 4 bases and J by 0 bases, 12 bases remained unmatched. The CDR3 has 19 residues. Germline CDR1 and CDR2: LGHNT and FRNRAP. The CDR3 DNA sequence: TGTGCTAGTGGTTCCACTGGACAGGTCATTTACTCTGGGGCCAACGTCCTGACTTTC. Translation: CASGSTGQVIYSGANVLTF.

CDR3 DNA sequence: TGTGCCAGCAGTTTCTGGACTAGCGGGGGCCAAGAGACCCAGTACTTC. It translates to CASSFWTSGGQETQYF. V and J are TRBV27 and TRBJ2-5; 13 nucleotides agree with TRBD2. The CDR3 spans 16 residues. Germline CDR1 reads MNHEY; CDR2 reads SMNVEV (reference sequence). Losses at the gene ends were 3 bases for V and 1 base for J; bases not matched to a gene: 2.

The V call is TRBV20-1, the J call TRBJ2-1; 7 nucleotides line up with TRBD1. Germline V gene sequence: CDR1 DFQATT, CDR2 SNEGSKA (reference sequence). CDR3 length equals 14 residues. V lost 3 bases and J lost 4; bases outside the gene matches: 6. As DNA, the CDR3 is TGCAGTGCTAGTAGGGGGCCGTCATACAATGAGCAGTTCTTC. This sequence encodes CSASRGPSYNEQFF.

The J gene is TRBJ1-5, the V gene TRBV7-3; D ambiguous. Trimming removed 3 bases from V and 1 base from J, with 10 bases in between. Germline assignment: CDR1 SGHTA and CDR2 FQGTGA. This CDR3 contains 15 residues. CDR3 amino acids: CASSLDGGSNQPQHF. The CDR3 DNA sequence: TGTGCCAGCAGCTTGGACGGAGGGAGCAATCAGCCCCAGCATTTT.

The chain is built from TRBV4-1 and TRBJ1-2; possible D gene TRBD1, 5 bases. Germline V gene data show CDR1 as MGHRA and CDR2 as YSYEKL. The CDR3 is 13 amino acids. V lost 6 bases and J lost 6, with 14 bases in between. CDR3 loop: CASRSTSRDGYTF. DNA of the CDR3: TGCGCCAGCAGATCCACGAGCAGGGATGGCTACACCTTC.